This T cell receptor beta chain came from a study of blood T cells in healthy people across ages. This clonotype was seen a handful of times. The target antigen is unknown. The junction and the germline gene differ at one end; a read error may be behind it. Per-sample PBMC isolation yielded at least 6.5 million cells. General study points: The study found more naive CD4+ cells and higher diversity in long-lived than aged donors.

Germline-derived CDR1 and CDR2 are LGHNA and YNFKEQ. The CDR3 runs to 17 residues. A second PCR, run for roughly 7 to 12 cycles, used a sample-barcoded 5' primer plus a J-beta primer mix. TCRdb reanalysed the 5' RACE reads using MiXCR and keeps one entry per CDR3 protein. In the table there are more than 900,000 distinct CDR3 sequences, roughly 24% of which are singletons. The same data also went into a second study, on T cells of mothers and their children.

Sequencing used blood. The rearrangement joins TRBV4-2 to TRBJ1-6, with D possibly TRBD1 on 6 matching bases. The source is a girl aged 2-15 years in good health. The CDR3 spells CASSRKDSIFSNSPLHF. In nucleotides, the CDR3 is TGTGCCAGCAGCCGGAAGGACAGCATCTTTTCCAATTCTCCCCTCCACTTT.